Shown below are 27 T cell receptor beta chains from a single sample sequenced in a study of vaccination and CD4 T cells after COVID-19. Which antigens these TCRs recognize remains unknown. Treatment given: approximately 9-day PBMC culture with coronavirus spike peptide pools or control peptides (ViraFEST assay). Gathered ahead of the COVID-19 pandemic (2011-2018) were the CD4+ T cells of the unexposed donor. An Oncomine TCR Beta short-read assay was used to sequence the DNA from cultured CD4+ T cells. TCRdb reprocessed the PCR reads with MiXCR, giving one entry per CDR3 protein. The table records about 5,400 distinct CDR3 sequences, nearly 35% of them present only once. The sample consisted of CD4+ T cells from blood, cultured in vitro. The receptors shown here come from a human donor in good health.

This clonotype was seen a handful of times. The chain employs TRBV30 and TRBJ1-2, with D possibly being TRBD1 (6 bases). The CDR3 totals 13 residues. The V gene lost 1 base and the J gene lost 4 bases, with 10 bases spanning the gap. The germline V gene has CDR1 GTSNPN and CDR2 SVGIG (reference sequence). The CDR3 loop is CAWSALGGYGYTF. The DNA for the CDR3 is TGTGCCTGGAGTGCTTTAGGGGGCTATGGCTACACCTTC. The whole variable domain, remainder taken from reference TRBV30 and TRBJ1-2, is SQTIHQWPATLVQPVGSPLSLECTVEGTSNPNLYWYRQAAGRGLQLLFYSVGIGQISSEVPQNLSASRPQDRQFILSSKKLLLSDSGFYLCAWSALGGYGYTFGSGTRLTVV.

The chain links TRBV27 to TRBJ2-7; D remains ambiguous. The germline V gene encodes CDR1 MNHEY and CDR2 SMNVEV (reference sequence). The CDR3 consists of 14 residues. Trimming took 3 bases from V and 1 from J, leaving 10 bases between them. The CDR3 reads CASSFKLGSYEQYF. DNA of the CDR3: TGTGCCAGCAGTTTCAAGCTGGGTTCCTACGAGCAGTACTTC.

The chain joins TRBV24-1 to TRBJ2-3, with D unclear. V was trimmed by 5 bases and J by 2 bases, leaving 7 bases between them. The CDR3 is 13 residues long. Germline V CDR1 and CDR2: KGHDR, SFDVKD. CDR3 DNA sequence: TGTGCCACCAGTGCCCCCATCACAGATACGCAGTATTTT. It specifies CATSAPITDTQYF.

The CDR3 sequence: CSARGAWAGTRGTQYF. CDR3 bases: TGCAGTGCTAGAGGTGCCTGGGCGGGGACCCGGGGGACCCAGTACTTC. This rearrangement joins TRBV20-1 to TRBJ2-5, with D possibly matching TRBD2 (6 bases). CDR1 is DFQATT and CDR2 is SNEGSKA in the germline V gene (reference sequence). This CDR3 has 16 amino acids. V shed 1 base and J shed 7 bases, with 22 bases lying between them.

The chain has TRBV7-9 and TRBJ1-3; no reliable D call. Germline CDR1 reads SEHNR; CDR2 reads FQNEAQ (reference sequence). The CDR3 has 14 amino acids. The ends were cut back, 3 bases at V and 0 bases at J, with 6 bases in the middle. The CDR3 region is CASSLRSSGNTIYF. The CDR3, as DNA: TGTGCCAGCAGCTTGCGTAGCTCTGGAAACACCATATATTTT.

In this sample, this clonotype turned up a few times. V usage is TRBV7-6 and J usage is TRBJ2-1, with 12 bases identical to TRBD2. Germline loops: CDR1 SGHVS, CDR2 FNYEAQ. The CDR3 sequence is 15 residues long. V gave up 7 bases and J gave up 4 bases; unmatched junction bases: 5. In DNA, the CDR3 is TGTGCCAGCAACCAGGGACTAGCGGGTTACAATGAGCAGTTCTTC. It specifies CASNQGLAGYNEQFF. The full variable domain, with the rest looked up from reference TRBV7-6 and TRBJ2-1, is GAGVSQSPRYKVTKRGQDVALRCDPISGHVSLYWYRQALGQGPEFLTYFNYEAQQDKSGLPNDRFSAERPEGSISTLTIQRTEQRDSAMYRCASNQGLAGYNEQFFGPGTRLTVL.

The V gene is TRBV11-2, the J gene TRBJ2-3, with D perhaps TRBD1 (5 bases). Trimming cost V 7 bases and J 2 bases, with 10 bases left between them. This CDR3 contains 13 residues. The germline CDR1 and CDR2 sequences are SGHAT and FQNNGV. CDR3 in amino acids: CASTIGATDTQYF. The CDR3 DNA reads as TGTGCCAGCACCATAGGGGCCACAGATACGCAGTATTTT.

This clonotype was seen more than once but under ten times. The rearrangement links TRBV6-4 to TRBJ2-2; D possibly matches TRBD1 or TRBD2 (6 bases each). The CDR3 length is 14 residues. Germline lookup yields CDR1 MRHNA and CDR2 SNTAGT. V gave up 6 bases and J gave up 2 bases, with 10 bases separating them. Here the CDR3 DNA reads TGTGCCAGCAGACAGGGAGGAAACACCGGGGAGCTGTTTTTT. Its translation is CASRQGGNTGELFF.

V and J are TRBV7-9 and TRBJ1-5; D call uncertain. The germline V gene encodes CDR1 SEHNR and CDR2 FQNEAQ (reference sequence). This CDR3 spans 12 amino acids. V lost 2 bases to trimming and J lost 8 bases, with 7 bases between them. CDR3 sequence reads: CASSLIGEPQHF. In nucleotides, the CDR3 is TGTGCCAGCAGCTTAATTGGGGAGCCCCAGCATTTT.

V usage is TRBV2 and J usage is TRBJ1-1; D unclear. Between the trimmed V and J ends, which lost 0 bases and 1 base, there was a span of 9 bases. CDR3 length equals 15 residues. Germline V gene data show CDR1 as SNHLY and CDR2 as FYNNEI. DNA of the CDR3: TGTGCCAGCAGTGAAGCGGTCTCAGGGAACACTGAAGCTTTCTTT. Its translation: CASSEAVSGNTEAFF.

The chain has TRBV18 and TRBJ1-1, with unresolved D. The CDR3 is made up of 12 amino acids. Trimming took 6 bases from V and 4 from J, leaving 9 bases between them. CDR1 is KGHSH, CDR2 LQKENI, per germline. For the CDR3, the DNA is TGTGCCAGCTCTCAGATAGGCACTGAAGCTTTCTTT. It encodes CASSQIGTEAFF. The full variable domain, its missing parts supplied by reference TRBV18 and TRBJ1-1, is NAGVMQNPRHLVRRRGQEARLRCSPMKGHSHVYWYRQLPEEGLKFMVYLQKENIIDESGMPKERFSAEFPKEGPSILRIQQVVRGDSAAYFCASSQIGTEAFFGQGTRLTVV.

The genes are TRBV20-1 and TRBJ2-7; tentative D call: TRBD1 (6 bases). The CDR3 covers 14 residues. V lost 6 bases to trimming and J lost 2 bases, with 17 bases between them. CDR1 is DFQATT, CDR2 SNEGSKA, per germline (reference sequence). This CDR3 reads CSANSVWDTYEQYF. The CDR3 DNA reads as TGCAGTGCCAACAGTGTTTGGGACACCTACGAGCAGTACTTC.

The chain has TRBV25-1 and TRBJ2-1; D could derive from TRBD1 or TRBD2 (5 bases each). The V gene lost 9 bases and the J gene lost 15 bases, with 18 bases spanning the gap. The CDR3 covers 11 residues. Germline V CDR1 and CDR2: MGHDK, SYGVNS. The CDR3 region is CASPPRERGFF. CDR3 bases: TGTGCCAGTCCTCCAAGGGAGAGGGGGTTCTTC.

This clonotype counts as medium-sized (0.01 to 0.1%). The chain employs TRBV27 and TRBJ1-6; TRBD1 aligns across 10 bases. V was clipped by 2 bases and J by 12 bases; unmatched bases: 10. CDR3 size: 16 residues. Germline lookup yields CDR1 MNHEY and CDR2 SMNVEV (reference sequence). CDR3 DNA sequence: TGTGCCAGCAGTTTACTCCAGACAGGGGGCGTAGGACCCCTCCACTTT. This sequence encodes CASSLLQTGGVGPLHF.

V is TRBV19 and J is TRBJ2-7; unclear D gene. Germline V gene lookup returns CDR1 LNHDA and CDR2 SQIVND (reference sequence). V lost 3 bases to trimming and J lost 0 bases, with 6 bases between them. This CDR3 is 13 amino acids long. The CDR3 sequence: CASSMDRSYEQYF. DNA for the CDR3: TGTGCCAGTAGTATGGACCGCTCCTACGAGCAGTACTTC.

This clonotype has more than one count but fewer than ten. One end of the junction does not line up with germline, which may come from a read error. The chain couples TRBV7-7 to TRBJ1-6, with a tentative D call TRBD1 (5 bases). The CDR3 runs to 15 residues. Germline CDR1 SSHAT, CDR2 FNYEAQ (reference sequence). The CDR3 spells CASSLGASYNSPLHF. For the CDR3, the DNA is TGTGCTAGCAGCTTAGGGGCCTCCTATAATTCACCCCTCCACTTT.

The genes are TRBV6-1 and TRBJ2-5; no clear D gene. This CDR3 spans 16 amino acids. CDR1 MNHNS and CDR2 SASEGT come from the germline V gene. The V gene lost 3 bases and the J gene lost 1 base, with 15 bases spanning the gap. CDR3: CASSDLGQMTQETQYF. CDR3 DNA sequence: TGTGCCAGCAGTGACCTCGGGCAGATGACCCAAGAGACCCAGTACTTC.

V gene TRBV6-1 combines with J gene TRBJ2-7; D call uncertain. This CDR3 region has 16 residues. V gave up 4 bases and J gave up 3 bases, with 19 bases separating them. Germline CDR1 is MNHNS and CDR2 is SASEGT. The CDR3 DNA reads as TGTGCCAGCAGTGCCACCACACGCTTAGTTAACTACGAGCAGTACTTC. It translates to CASSATTRLVNYEQYF.

V usage is TRBV7-2 and J usage is TRBJ1-1, with D possibly TRBD1 on 6 matching bases. The germline V gene has CDR1 SGHTA and CDR2 FQGNSA. Trimming left V 5 bases short and J 4 bases short, with 17 bases between. This CDR3 spans 15 amino acids. The CDR3 coding sequence is TGTGCCAGCAGCCAAGAGGTACAGGGAGCCACTGAAGCTTTCTTT. Its protein product is CASSQEVQGATEAFF.

The V and J genes are TRBV20-1 and TRBJ1-1; 8 bases match TRBD1. Germline CDR1 DFQATT, CDR2 SNEGSKA (reference sequence). Unmatched junction bases numbered 3, after V lost 5 bases and J lost 1 base. CDR3 length equals 13 residues. The CDR3 DNA is TGCAGTGCTCCGGGACAGGCGAACACTGAAGCTTTCTTT. This encodes CSAPGQANTEAFF.

In this sample, this clonotype turned up a few times. The chain links TRBV6-1 to TRBJ1-5; D gene unclear. The CDR3 is 14 residues long. The V and J ends lost 1 base and 6 bases respectively, with 10 bases between them. Germline values: CDR1 MNHNS, CDR2 SASEGT. The CDR3 loop is CASSEGGESQPQHF. Here the CDR3 DNA reads TGTGCCAGCAGTGAAGGCGGGGAAAGTCAGCCCCAGCATTTT.

This clonotype is labeled as hyperexpanded. J is TRBJ1-2 and V is TRBV6-5; tentatively, D is TRBD1 (5 bases). Germline lookup yields CDR1 MNHEY and CDR2 SVGAGI. CDR3 length: 14 residues. Trimming removed 2 bases from V and 5 bases from J, with 12 bases in between. The CDR3 DNA is TGTGCCAGCAGTTACGACAGAGCTCCATATGGCTACACCTTC. As protein: CASSYDRAPYGYTF.

This clonotype appeared a few times. The rearrangement links TRBV27 to TRBJ2-7, with no clear D. The V and J ends lost 7 bases and 6 bases respectively, with 4 bases between them. This CDR3 region has 9 residues. Germline CDR1 reads MNHEY; CDR2 reads SMNVEV (reference sequence). The CDR3 loop is CASTVEQYF. The CDR3 DNA reads as TGTGCCAGCACCGTCGAGCAGTACTTC.

The V and J genes are TRBV7-9 and TRBJ1-1; possible D gene TRBD1, 6 bases. Germline CDR1 is SEHNR and CDR2 is FQNEAQ (reference sequence). V shed 8 bases and J shed 1 base, with 14 bases lying between them. The CDR3 is 14 amino acids. The CDR3 reads CASGAGATNTEAFF. The DNA for the CDR3 is TGTGCCAGCGGTGCGGGGGCGACGAACACTGAAGCTTTCTTT.

The chain carries TRBV27 and TRBJ2-7; TRBD1 might be the D (5 bases). The CDR3 extends over 13 amino acids. Trimming left V 5 bases short and J 3 bases short, with 11 bases between. Germline V gives CDR1 MNHEY, CDR2 SMNVEV (reference sequence). The CDR3 bases are TGTGCCAGCAGTCTCGCAGGGTACTACGAGCAGTACTTC. Amino acid sequence: CASSLAGYYEQYF.

This clonotype was observed once. The junction departs from the called germline gene at one end, perhaps through a read error. This chain uses TRBV10-1 with TRBJ2-2, with D perhaps given as TRBD1 or TRBD2 (6 bases each). CDR3 size: 15 residues. Germline V gene data show CDR1 as WNHNN and CDR2 as SYGVQD (reference sequence). The CDR3 sequence: CASSDPRGGTGELFF. The CDR3, as DNA: TGCGCTAGCAGTGACCCCAGGGGAGGCACCGGGGAGCTGTTTTTT.

The chain has TRBV7-9 and TRBJ1-1; 7 bases match TRBD1. Germline V gene data show CDR1 as SEHNR and CDR2 as FQNEAQ (reference sequence). This CDR3 region has 15 residues. With V trimmed by 5 bases and J by 3 bases, 9 bases remained unmatched. In DNA form, the CDR3 reads TGTGCCAGCAGCCCCTTGACAGGGTATCACACTGAAGCTTTCTTT. Protein sequence: CASSPLTGYHTEAFF. Based on the CDR3 plus reference TRBV7-9 and TRBJ1-1, the full variable domain is DTGVSQNPRHKITKRGQNVTFRCDPISEHNRLYWYRQTLGQGPEFLTYFQNEAQLEKSRLLSDRFSAERPKGSFSTLEIQRTEQGDSAMYLCASSPLTGYHTEAFFGQGTRLTVV.